What follows is one T cell receptor (beta chain) and its context. The V gene's germline CDR1 is KGHSH and CDR2 LQKENI. Trimming left V 1 base short and J 4 bases short, with 1 base between. The CDR3 has 12 amino acids. This entry comes from a study of identical twins. Unique molecular identifiers were present on the cDNA, and a universal primer site came from template switching. TCRdb re-called the 5' RACE reads with MiXCR, one entry per CDR3 protein. The top ten hold approximately 2% of the sample, which has hundreds of thousands of distinct CDR3 sequences, 6.5% to 8.5% seen once. These data also featured in a second study, about yellow fever vaccine responses in identical twins. That source notes: Twins' vaccine T cell responses reportedly seemed partly convergent and partly personalized.

The genes are TRBV18 and TRBJ2-2; the D is unclear. The receptor was derived from a young woman in good health. The sample comprised memory (CD45RO+) T cells sorted from blood. The CDR3 is CASSPLTGELFF. The CDR3 DNA reads as TGTGCCAGCTCACCACTCACCGGGGAGCTGTTTTTT.